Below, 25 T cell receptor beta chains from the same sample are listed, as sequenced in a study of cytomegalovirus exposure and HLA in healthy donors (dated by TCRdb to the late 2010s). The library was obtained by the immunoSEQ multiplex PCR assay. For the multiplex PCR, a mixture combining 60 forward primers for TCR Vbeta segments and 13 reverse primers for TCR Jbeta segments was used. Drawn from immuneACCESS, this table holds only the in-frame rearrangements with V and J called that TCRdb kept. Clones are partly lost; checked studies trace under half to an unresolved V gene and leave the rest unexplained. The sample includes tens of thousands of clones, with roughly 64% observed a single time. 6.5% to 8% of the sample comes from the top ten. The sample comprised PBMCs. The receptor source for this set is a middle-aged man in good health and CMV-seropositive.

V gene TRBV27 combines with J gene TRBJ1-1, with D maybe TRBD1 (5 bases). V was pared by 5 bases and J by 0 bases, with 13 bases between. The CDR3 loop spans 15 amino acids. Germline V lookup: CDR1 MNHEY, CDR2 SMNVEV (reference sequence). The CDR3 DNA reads TGTGCCAGCAGTGGAGGGGCCACCTTGAACACTGAAGCTTTCTTT. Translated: CASSGGATLNTEAFF.

The CDR3 reads CASSLGNRDSTFF. The DNA for the CDR3 is TGCGCCAGCAGCTTGGGCAATCGGGACAGCACTTTCTTT. The chain links TRBV5-1 to TRBJ1-1; 7 nucleotides agree with TRBD1. CDR3 size: 13 residues. The ends lost 0 bases at V and 12 bases at J; junction bases unmatched: 8. The germline V gene has CDR1 SGHRS and CDR2 YFSETQ.

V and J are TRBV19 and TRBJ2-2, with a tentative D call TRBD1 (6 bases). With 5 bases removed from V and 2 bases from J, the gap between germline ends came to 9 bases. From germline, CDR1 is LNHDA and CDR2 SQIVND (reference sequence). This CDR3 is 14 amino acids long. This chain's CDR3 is CASSLQGNTGELFF. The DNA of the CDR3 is TGTGCCAGTAGTCTACAGGGTAACACCGGGGAGCTGTTTTTT.

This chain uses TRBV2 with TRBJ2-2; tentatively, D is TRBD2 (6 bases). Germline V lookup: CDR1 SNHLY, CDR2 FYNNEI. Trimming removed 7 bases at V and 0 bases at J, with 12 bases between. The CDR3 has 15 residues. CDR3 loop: CASKPGTANTGELFF. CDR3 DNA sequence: TGTGCCAGCAAGCCGGGGACTGCGAACACCGGGGAGCTGTTTTTT.

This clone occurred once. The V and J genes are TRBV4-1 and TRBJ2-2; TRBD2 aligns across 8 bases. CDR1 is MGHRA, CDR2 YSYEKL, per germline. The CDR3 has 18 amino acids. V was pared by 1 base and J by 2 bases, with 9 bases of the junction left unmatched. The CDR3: CASSQGVAGRANTGELFF. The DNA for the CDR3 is TGCGCCAGCAGCCAAGGGGTAGCGGGAAGGGCAAACACCGGGGAGCTGTTTTTT.

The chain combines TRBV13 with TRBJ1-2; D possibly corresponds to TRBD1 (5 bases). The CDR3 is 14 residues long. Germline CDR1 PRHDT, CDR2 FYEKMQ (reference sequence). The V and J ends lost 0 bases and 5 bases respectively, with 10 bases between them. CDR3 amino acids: CASSLGQGGYGYTF. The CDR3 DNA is TGTGCCAGCAGCTTAGGGCAGGGAGGATATGGCTACACCTTC.

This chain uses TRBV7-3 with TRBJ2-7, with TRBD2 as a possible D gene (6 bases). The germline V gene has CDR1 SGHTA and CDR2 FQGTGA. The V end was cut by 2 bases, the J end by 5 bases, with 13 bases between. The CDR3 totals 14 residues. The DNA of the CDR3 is TGTGCCAGCAGCTTAGTGGGAGGTAGCCACGAGCAGTACTTC. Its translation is CASSLVGGSHEQYF.

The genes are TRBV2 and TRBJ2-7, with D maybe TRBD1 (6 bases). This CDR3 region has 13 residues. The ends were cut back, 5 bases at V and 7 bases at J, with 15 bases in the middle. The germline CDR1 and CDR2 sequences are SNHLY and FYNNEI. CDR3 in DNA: TGTGCCAGCAGTATTGCCAGGGGTGGGGAGCAGTACTTC. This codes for CASSIARGGEQYF.

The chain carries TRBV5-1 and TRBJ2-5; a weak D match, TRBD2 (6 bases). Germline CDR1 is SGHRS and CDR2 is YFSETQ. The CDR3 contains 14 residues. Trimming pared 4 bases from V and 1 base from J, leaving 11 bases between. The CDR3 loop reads CASSHGGFQETQYF. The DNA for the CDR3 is TGCGCCAGCAGCCATGGGGGGTTCCAAGAGACCCAGTACTTC.

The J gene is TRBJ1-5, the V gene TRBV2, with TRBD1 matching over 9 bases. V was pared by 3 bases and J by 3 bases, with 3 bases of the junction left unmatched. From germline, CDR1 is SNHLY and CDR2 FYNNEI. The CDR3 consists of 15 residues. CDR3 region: CASSEGQGINQPQHF. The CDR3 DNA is TGTGCCAGCAGTGAGGGACAGGGTATCAATCAGCCCCAGCATTTT.

CDR3 in amino acids: CASSVGLAAEAFF. CDR3 sequence (DNA): TGTGCCAGCAGCGTAGGTCTAGCGGCTGAAGCTTTCTTT. V is TRBV9 and J is TRBJ1-1; no definite D call. Germline CDR1 and CDR2: SGDLS and YYNGEE. This CDR3 has 13 residues. V was cut by 0 bases and J by 6 bases, with 9 bases left in between.

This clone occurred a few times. The CDR3 DNA is TGTGCCAGCGGAGGGTCTGGAAAAAACTACGAGCAGTACTTC. Protein: CASGGSGKNYEQYF. The chain uses TRBV28 and TRBJ2-7; TRBD2 is a possible D gene (6 bases). The CDR3 is 14 amino acids. Germline assignment: CDR1 MDHEN and CDR2 SYDVKM. The V end lost 8 bases, the J end lost 3 bases, and 17 bases lay between the germline ends.

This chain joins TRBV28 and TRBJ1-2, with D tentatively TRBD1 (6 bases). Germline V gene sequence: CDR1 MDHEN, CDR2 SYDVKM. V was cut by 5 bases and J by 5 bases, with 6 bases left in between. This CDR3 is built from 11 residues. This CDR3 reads CASSTGYGYTF. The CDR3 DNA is TGTGCCAGCAGTACAGGGTATGGCTACACCTTC.

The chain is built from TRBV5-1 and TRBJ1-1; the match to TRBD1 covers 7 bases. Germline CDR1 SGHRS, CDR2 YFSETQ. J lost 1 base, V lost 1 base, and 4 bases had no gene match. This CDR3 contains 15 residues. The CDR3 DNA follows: TGCGCCAGCAGCTTGACCGGGACAGCGAACACTGAAGCTTTCTTT. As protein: CASSLTGTANTEAFF.

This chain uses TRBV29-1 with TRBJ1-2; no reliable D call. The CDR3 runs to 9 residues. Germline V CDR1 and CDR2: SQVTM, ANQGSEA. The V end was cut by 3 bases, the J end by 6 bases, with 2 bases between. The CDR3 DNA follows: TGCAGCGTTGACGATGGCTACACCTTC. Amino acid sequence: CSVDDGYTF.

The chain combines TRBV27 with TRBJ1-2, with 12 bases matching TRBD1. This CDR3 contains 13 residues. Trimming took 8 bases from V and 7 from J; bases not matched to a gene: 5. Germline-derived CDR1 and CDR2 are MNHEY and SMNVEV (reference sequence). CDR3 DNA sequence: TGTGCCAGCGGGACAGGGGGCCCGGGTGGCTACACCTTC. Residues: CASGTGGPGGYTF.

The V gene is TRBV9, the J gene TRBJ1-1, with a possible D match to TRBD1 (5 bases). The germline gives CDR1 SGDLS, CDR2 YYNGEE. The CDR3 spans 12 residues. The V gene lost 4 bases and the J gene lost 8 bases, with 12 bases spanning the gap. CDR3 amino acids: CASSPPGGEAFF. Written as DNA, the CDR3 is TGTGCCAGCAGCCCCCCGGGGGGAGAAGCTTTCTTT.

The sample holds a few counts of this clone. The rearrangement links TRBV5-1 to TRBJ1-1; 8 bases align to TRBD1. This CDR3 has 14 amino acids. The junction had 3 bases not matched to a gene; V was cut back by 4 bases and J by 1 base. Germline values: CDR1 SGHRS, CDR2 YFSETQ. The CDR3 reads CASSVTGGNTEAFF. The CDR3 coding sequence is TGCGCCAGCAGCGTAACAGGGGGGAACACTGAAGCTTTCTTT.

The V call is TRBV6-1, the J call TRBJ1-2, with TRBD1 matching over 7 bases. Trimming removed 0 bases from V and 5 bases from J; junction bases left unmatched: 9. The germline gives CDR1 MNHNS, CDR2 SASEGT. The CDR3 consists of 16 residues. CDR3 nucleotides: TGTGCCAGCAGTGAAGCGGAGGGGGCGAAATGGTATGGCTACACCTTC. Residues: CASSEAEGAKWYGYTF.

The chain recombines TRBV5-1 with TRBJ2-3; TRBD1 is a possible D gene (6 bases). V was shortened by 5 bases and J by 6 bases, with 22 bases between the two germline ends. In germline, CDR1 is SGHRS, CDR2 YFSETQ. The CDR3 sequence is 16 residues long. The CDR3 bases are TGCGCCAGCAGTGAAGGGGACCGCCAGGGGATGGATACGCAGTATTTT. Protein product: CASSEGDRQGMDTQYF.

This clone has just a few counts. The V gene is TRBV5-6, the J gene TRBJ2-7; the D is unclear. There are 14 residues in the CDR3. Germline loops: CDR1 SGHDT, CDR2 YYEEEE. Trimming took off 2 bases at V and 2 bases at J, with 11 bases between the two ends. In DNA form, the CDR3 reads TGTGCCAGCAGCTTTCCAGCAGGTACCTACGAGCAGTACTTC. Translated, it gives CASSFPAGTYEQYF.

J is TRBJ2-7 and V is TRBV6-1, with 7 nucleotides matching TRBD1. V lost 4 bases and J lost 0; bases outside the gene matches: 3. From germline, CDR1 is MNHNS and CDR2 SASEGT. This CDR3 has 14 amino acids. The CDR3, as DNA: TGTGCCAGCAGTGCCGGGACAGACTCCTACGAGCAGTACTTC. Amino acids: CASSAGTDSYEQYF.

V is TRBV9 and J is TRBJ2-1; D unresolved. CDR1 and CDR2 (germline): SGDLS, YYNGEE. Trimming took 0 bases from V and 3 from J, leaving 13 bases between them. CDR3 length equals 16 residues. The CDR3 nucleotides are TGTGCCAGCAGCGTAGGTAGGCAGACACTCTACAATGAGCAGTTCTTC. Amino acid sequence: CASSVGRQTLYNEQFF.

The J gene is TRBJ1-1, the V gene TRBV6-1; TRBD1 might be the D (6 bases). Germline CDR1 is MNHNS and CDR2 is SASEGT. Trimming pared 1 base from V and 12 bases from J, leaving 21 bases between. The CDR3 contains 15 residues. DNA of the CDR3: TGTGCCAGCAGTGAAGAAGGGGGTTGGTCGGGGACAACTTTCTTT. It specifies CASSEEGGWSGTTFF.

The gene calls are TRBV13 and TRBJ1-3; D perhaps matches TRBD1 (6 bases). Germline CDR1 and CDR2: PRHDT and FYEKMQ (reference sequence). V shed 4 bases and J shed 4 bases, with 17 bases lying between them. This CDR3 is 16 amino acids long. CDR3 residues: CASSSTLQGMGNTIYF. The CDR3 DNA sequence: TGTGCCAGCAGCTCGACGTTACAGGGAATGGGAAACACCATATATTTT.